The 17 T cell receptor beta chains below come from one sample, sequenced in a study of CD8+CD57+ T cells in acquired aplastic anemia. In patients chosen for sequencing, flow cytometry had shown CD8+CD57+ cell expansion. The TCR beta profiling, which covered VDJ combination and CDR3 sequence, was carried out using genomic DNA as the template. Each CDR3 protein is one row after TCRdb ran MiXCR on the reads. The sample carries hundreds of thousands of distinct CDR3 sequences, less than 35% recorded once. Input material: sorted CD4+, CD8+, or CD8+CD57+ T cells (not recorded which) from PBMCs. The receptors stem from a human donor with aplastic anemia.

This clonotype was observed at least ten times. CDR3 coding DNA: TGTGCCAGCAGCTTAACAGCCAGGGACGATGGCTACACCTTC. Its translation: CASSLTARDDGYTF. V and J are TRBV7-3 and TRBJ1-2, with a possible D match to TRBD1 (5 bases). This CDR3 is built from 14 residues. Trimming stripped 0 bases from V and 6 bases from J, with 11 bases between. Germline loops: CDR1 SGHTA, CDR2 FQGTGA.

Comment on this clonotype: Being one base from a much bigger clone, this may be a read error. V is TRBV5-1 and J is TRBJ2-3; TRBD1 might be the D (5 bases). This CDR3 comprises 13 residues. Germline V gene data show CDR1 as SGHRS and CDR2 as YFSETQ. The CDR3 DNA sequence: TGCGCCGGCAGCCGGACACCGACAGATACGCAGTATTTT. This translates into CAGSRTPTDTQYF.

The V gene is TRBV11-2, the J gene TRBJ2-4; 9 nucleotides match TRBD2. The V gene's germline CDR1 is SGHAT and CDR2 FQNNGV. V gave up 0 bases and J gave up 6 bases; unmatched junction bases: 6. The length of the CDR3 is 16 residues. CDR3 nucleotides: TGTGCCAGCAGCTTAGACGGTGGCGGGGGGGGAAACATTCAGTACTTC. The encoded protein is CASSLDGGGGGNIQYF.

The chain is built from TRBV7-9 and TRBJ1-1; D gene unclear. Looked up from germline, CDR1 is SEHNR and CDR2 is FQNEAQ (reference sequence). The CDR3 runs to 13 residues. Trimming pared 5 bases from V and 8 bases from J, leaving 15 bases between. CDR3: CASSPVVGEEAFF. CDR3 in DNA: TGTGCCAGCAGCCCAGTTGTCGGGGAAGAAGCTTTCTTT. Complete variable domain (other parts from reference TRBV7-9 and TRBJ1-1): DTGVSQNPRHKITKRGQNVTFRCDPISEHNRLYWYRQTLGQGPEFLTYFQNEAQLEKSRLLSDRFSAERPKGSFSTLEIQRTEQGDSAMYLCASSPVVGEEAFFGQGTRLTVV.

The gene calls are TRBV24-1 and TRBJ1-2; D not certain. Germline assignment: CDR1 KGHDR and CDR2 SFDVKD. The V and J ends lost 1 base and 9 bases respectively, with 8 bases between them. The CDR3 extends over 12 amino acids. The CDR3 DNA reads TGTGCCACCAGTGATTTATATCGCAGCTACACCTTC. Translating it yields CATSDLYRSYTF.

The rearrangement links TRBV12-5 to TRBJ2-3, with D possibly TRBD1 on 5 matching bases. This CDR3 region has 15 residues. V shed 4 bases and J shed 3 bases, with 14 bases lying between them. The V gene's germline CDR1 is LGHNT and CDR2 FRNRAP. Written as DNA, the CDR3 is TGTGCTAGTGGTTCCTTAGGGGCCAAAACAGATACGCAGTATTTT. It translates to CASGSLGAKTDTQYF.

This clonotype appeared a few times. CDR3 bases: TGTGCCAGCAGCTTAGTGGGGATAGAGGTGTATTTT. Translating gives CASSLVGIEVYF. V is TRBV7-2 and J is TRBJ2-3; no clear D. Germline V gene data show CDR1 as SGHTA and CDR2 as FQGNSA. Trimming shortened V by 1 base and J by 14 bases, and 13 bases separated the two germline ends. The CDR3 covers 12 residues.

The chain couples TRBV10-1 to TRBJ1-1; D is ambiguous. Trimming shortened V by 0 bases and J by 6 bases, and 8 bases separated the two germline ends. Germline lookup yields CDR1 WNHNN and CDR2 SYGVQD (reference sequence). The CDR3 runs 13 residues. CDR3 DNA sequence: TGCGCCAGCAGTGAGTCTGAGGGCCCTGAAGCTTTCTTT. Amino acid sequence: CASSESEGPEAFF.

Ten or more counts support this clonotype. The chain employs TRBV14 and TRBJ1-1; D is ambiguous. The V and J ends lost 1 base and 8 bases respectively, with 8 bases between them. Germline lookup yields CDR1 SGHDN and CDR2 FVKESK. This CDR3 has 12 amino acids. The CDR3 DNA is TGTGCCAGCAGCCAAGGAACATGGGAAGCTTTCTTT. It encodes CASSQGTWEAFF.

The sample holds one count of this clonotype. V is TRBV7-6 and J is TRBJ2-3; D ambiguous. V lost 1 base and J lost 0, with 8 bases in between. The V gene's germline CDR1 is SGHVS and CDR2 FNYEAQ. The CDR3 has 15 amino acids. CDR3 sequence (DNA): TGTGCCAGCAGCTTAGGCCTACCTAGCACAGATACGCAGTATTTT. Protein sequence: CASSLGLPSTDTQYF.

There are many counts of this clonotype. The chain couples TRBV19 to TRBJ1-2; 7 bases are a match to TRBD1. Looked up from germline, CDR1 is LNHDA and CDR2 is SQIVND (reference sequence). The junction had 7 bases not matched to a gene; V was cut back by 7 bases and J by 2 bases. This CDR3 has 14 residues. DNA for the CDR3: TGTGCCAGTACCCAAGAGACAGGGAACTATGGCTACACCTTC. Residues: CASTQETGNYGYTF.

This clonotype was observed many times. The genes are TRBV5-1 and TRBJ1-3; D unresolved. CDR3 length: 13 amino acids. Germline CDR1 reads SGHRS; CDR2 reads YFSETQ. Between the trimmed V and J ends, which lost 0 bases and 6 bases, there was a span of 7 bases. CDR3 DNA sequence: TGCGCCAGCAGCTTGGACGGGTTAAACACCATATATTTT. Amino acids: CASSLDGLNTIYF. Using reference TRBV5-1 and TRBJ1-3 for the parts outside the CDR3, the full variable domain is KAGVTQTPRYLIKTRGQQVTLSCSPISGHRSVSWYQQTPGQGLQFLFEYFSETQRNKGNFPGRFSGRQFSNSRSEMNVSTLELGDSALYLCASSLDGLNTIYFGEGSWLTVV.

V and J are TRBV5-1 and TRBJ2-7; D may match TRBD1 or TRBD2 (5 bases each). V was clipped by 3 bases and J by 2 bases, with 6 bases between them. CDR1 and CDR2 from the germline V gene are SGHRS and YFSETQ. This CDR3 region has 12 residues. The DNA for the CDR3 is TGCGCCAGCAGCTGGGGGACCTACGAGCAGTACTTC. Encoded protein: CASSWGTYEQYF.

There are a few counts of this clonotype. This rearrangement joins TRBV11-2 to TRBJ2-1; D is undetermined. The length of the CDR3 is 16 residues. V gave up 5 bases and J gave up 5 bases, with 19 bases separating them. Germline values: CDR1 SGHAT, CDR2 FQNNGV. The CDR3 is CASSPRLQSFDNEQFF. In nucleotides, the CDR3 is TGTGCCAGCAGCCCGAGGCTACAGAGTTTCGACAATGAGCAGTTCTTC.

Of note for this clonotype: A clone one base away is much larger, so this may be a read error. The chain is built from TRBV7-2 and TRBJ2-5, with D possibly TRBD2 on 5 matching bases. The CDR3 totals 13 residues. Looked up from germline, CDR1 is SGHTA and CDR2 is FQGNSA. The CDR3 DNA follows: TGTGCCAGCAGCTCCCTAGAGAGGGAGACCCAGTGCTTC. It encodes CASSSLERETQCF.

The chain carries TRBV20-1 and TRBJ2-7; D not resolved. V was trimmed by 6 bases and J by 1 base, leaving 13 bases between them. The CDR3 loop spans 13 amino acids. Germline V CDR1 and CDR2: DFQATT, SNEGSKA (reference sequence). This chain's CDR3 is CSATGLGSYEQYF. CDR3 in DNA: TGCAGTGCCACTGGGCTGGGGTCCTACGAGCAGTACTTC.

This sequence joins TRBV20-1 and TRBJ1-5; tentatively, D is TRBD1 (5 bases). The ends were cut back, 1 base at V and 3 bases at J, with 13 bases in the middle. CDR3 size: 15 residues. CDR1 is DFQATT and CDR2 is SNEGSKA in the germline V gene (reference sequence). The CDR3 DNA follows: TGCAGTGCTAGAGGGGGCTACAGAAACAATCAGCCCCAGCATTTT. Translating gives CSARGGYRNNQPQHF.